This T cell receptor (beta chain) was sequenced during a study of human T cells and chemical hapten exposure. TCRdb used MiXCR to reprocess the RACE reads, holding one entry per CDR3 protein. Here the sample spans about 84,000 distinct CDR3 sequences, roughly 10% being singletons. With V trimmed by 7 bases and J by 9 bases, 10 bases remained unmatched. The CDR3 spans 13 residues. Time point meaning: patch test 3, about 24 weeks after DPC sensitization. Stated treatment: therapeutic diphenylcyclopropenone sensitization with weekly scalp DPC. Extraction of total RNA was performed on unfractionated whole blood.

This receptor was obtained from a woman in her forties or fifties with alopecia areata. Some clones in this sample may be carry-over from other donors' samples. The starting material was whole blood, obtained in connection with sensitization to the hapten diphenylcyclopropenone (DPC). The chain is built from TRBV12-3 or TRBV12-4 and TRBJ2-7, with TRBD1 matching 9 bases. Here the CDR3 reads CASNLGGQGGQYF. CDR3 nucleotide sequence: TGTGCCAGCAATTTGGGGGGACAGGGCGGGCAGTACTTC.